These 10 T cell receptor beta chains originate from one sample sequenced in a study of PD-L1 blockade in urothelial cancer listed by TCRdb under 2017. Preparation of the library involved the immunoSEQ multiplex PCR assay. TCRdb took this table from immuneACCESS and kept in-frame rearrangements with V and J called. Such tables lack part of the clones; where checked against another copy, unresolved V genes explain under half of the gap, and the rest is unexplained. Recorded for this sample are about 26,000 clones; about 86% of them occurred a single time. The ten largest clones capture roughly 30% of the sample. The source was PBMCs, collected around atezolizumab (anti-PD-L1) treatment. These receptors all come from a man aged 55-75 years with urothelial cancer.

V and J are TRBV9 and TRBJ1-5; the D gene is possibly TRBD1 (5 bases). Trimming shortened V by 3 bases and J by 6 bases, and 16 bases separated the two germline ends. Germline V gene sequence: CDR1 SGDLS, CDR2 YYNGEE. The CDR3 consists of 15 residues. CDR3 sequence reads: CASSAGPERGQPQHF. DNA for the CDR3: TGTGCCAGCAGCGCCGGTCCCGAAAGGGGTCAGCCCCAGCATTTT.

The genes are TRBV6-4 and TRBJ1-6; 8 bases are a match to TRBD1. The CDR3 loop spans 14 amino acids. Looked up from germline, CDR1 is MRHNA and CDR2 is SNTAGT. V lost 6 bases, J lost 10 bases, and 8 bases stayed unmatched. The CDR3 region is CASRSGGHGSPLHF. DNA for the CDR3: TGTGCCAGCAGGTCAGGGGGCCATGGGTCACCCCTCCACTTT.

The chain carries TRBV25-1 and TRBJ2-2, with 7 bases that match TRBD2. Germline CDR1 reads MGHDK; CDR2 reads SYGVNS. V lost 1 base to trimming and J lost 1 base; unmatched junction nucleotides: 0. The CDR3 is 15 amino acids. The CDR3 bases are TGTGCCAGCAGTGAATGGGGGGGGAACACCGGGGAGCTGTTTTTT. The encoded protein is CASSEWGGNTGELFF.

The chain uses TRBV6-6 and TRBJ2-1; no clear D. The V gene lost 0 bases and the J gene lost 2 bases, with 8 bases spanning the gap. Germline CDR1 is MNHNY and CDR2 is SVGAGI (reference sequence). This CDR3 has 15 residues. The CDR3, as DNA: TGTGCCAGCAGTTACTCTGAGCAGGCCTACAATGAGCAGTTCTTC. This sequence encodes CASSYSEQAYNEQFF.

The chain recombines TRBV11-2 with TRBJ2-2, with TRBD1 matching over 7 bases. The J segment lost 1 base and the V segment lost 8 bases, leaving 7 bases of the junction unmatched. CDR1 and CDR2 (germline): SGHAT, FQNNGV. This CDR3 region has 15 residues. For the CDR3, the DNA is TGTGCCAGCGGCCCTCGACAGGGGAACACCGGGGAGCTGTTTTTT. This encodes CASGPRQGNTGELFF.

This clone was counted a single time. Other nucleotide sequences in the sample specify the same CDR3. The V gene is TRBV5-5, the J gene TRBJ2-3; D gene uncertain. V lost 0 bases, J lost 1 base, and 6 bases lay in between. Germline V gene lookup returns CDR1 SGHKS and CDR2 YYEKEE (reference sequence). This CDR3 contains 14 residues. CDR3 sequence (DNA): TGTGCCAGCAGCTTGGCTCCCGGCACAGATACGCAGTATTTT. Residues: CASSLAPGTDTQYF.

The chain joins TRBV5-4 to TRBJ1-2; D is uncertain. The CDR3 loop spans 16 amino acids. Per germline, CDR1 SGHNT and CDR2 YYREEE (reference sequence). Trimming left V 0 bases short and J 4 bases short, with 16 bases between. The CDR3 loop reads CASSLGTGSKSYGYTF. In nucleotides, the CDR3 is TGTGCCAGCAGCTTGGGCACCGGGTCCAAAAGCTATGGCTACACCTTC.

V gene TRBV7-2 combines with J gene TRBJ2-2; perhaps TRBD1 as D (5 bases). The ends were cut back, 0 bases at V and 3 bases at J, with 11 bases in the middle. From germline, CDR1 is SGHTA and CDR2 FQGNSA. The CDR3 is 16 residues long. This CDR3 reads CASSLAFQGHTGELFF. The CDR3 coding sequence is TGTGCCAGCAGCTTAGCGTTTCAGGGTCACACCGGGGAGCTGTTTTTT. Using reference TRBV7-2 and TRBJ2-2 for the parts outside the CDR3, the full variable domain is GAGVSQSPSNKVTEKGKDVELRCDPISGHTALYWYRQSLGQGLEFLIYFQGNSAPDKSGLPSDRFSAERTGGSVSTLTIQRTQQEDSAVYLCASSLAFQGHTGELFFGEGSRLTVL.

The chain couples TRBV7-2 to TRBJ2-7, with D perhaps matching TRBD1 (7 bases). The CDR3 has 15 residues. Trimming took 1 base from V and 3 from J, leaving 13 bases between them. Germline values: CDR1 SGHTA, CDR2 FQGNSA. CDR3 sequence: CASSLDGGGVYEQYF. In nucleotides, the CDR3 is TGTGCCAGCAGCTTAGATGGAGGGGGCGTCTACGAGCAGTACTTC.

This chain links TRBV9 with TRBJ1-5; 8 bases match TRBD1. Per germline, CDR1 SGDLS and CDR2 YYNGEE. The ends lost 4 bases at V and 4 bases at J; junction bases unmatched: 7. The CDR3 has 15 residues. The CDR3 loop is CASSPRTGTNQPQHF. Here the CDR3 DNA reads TGTGCCAGCAGCCCTCGGACAGGGACTAATCAGCCCCAGCATTTT.